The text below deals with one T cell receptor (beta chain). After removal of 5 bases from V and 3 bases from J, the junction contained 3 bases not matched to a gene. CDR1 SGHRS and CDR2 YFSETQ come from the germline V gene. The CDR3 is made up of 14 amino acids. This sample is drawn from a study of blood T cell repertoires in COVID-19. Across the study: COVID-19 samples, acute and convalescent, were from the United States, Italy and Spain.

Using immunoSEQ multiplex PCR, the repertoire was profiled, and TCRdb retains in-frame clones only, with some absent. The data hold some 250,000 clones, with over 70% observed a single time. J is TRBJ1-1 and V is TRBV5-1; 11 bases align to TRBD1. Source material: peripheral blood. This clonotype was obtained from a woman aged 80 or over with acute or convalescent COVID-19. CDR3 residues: CASRWTGGHTEAFF. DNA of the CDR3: TGCGCCAGCAGATGGACAGGGGGCCACACTGAAGCTTTCTTT. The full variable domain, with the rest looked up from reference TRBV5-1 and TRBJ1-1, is KAGVTQTPRYLIKTRGQQVTLSCSPISGHRSVSWYQQTPGQGLQFLFEYFSETQRNKGNFPGRFSGRQFSNSRSEMNVSTLELGDSALYLCASRWTGGHTEAFFGQGTRLTVV.